The TCR beta chain described here comes from a study of T cell responses to AZD1222 COVID-19 vaccine. Whole-study results and caveats: Spike-wide coverage was observed for vaccine-associated CD4 TCRs, with dominant responses at 160-218 and 743-854.

Germline V gene lookup returns CDR1 SGHVS and CDR2 FQNEAQ. After removal of 1 base from V and 5 bases from J, the junction contained 6 bases not matched to a gene. The CDR3 is 15 amino acids. Worth noting for this clone: Its antigen is not identified.

Method: immunoSEQ multiplex PCR; TCRdb's copy keeps in-frame clones and lacks some. The sample has roughly 100,000 clones, roughly 91% seen once. V usage is TRBV7-8 and J usage is TRBJ2-5; 8 bases align to TRBD1. This receptor was taken from an adult in good health. Sequences were derived from peripheral blood, sampled on day 0 of AZD1222 vaccination. This chain's CDR3 is CASSLVPTGEETQYF. As DNA, the CDR3 is TGTGCCAGCAGCTTAGTCCCGACAGGGGAGGAGACCCAGTACTTC.